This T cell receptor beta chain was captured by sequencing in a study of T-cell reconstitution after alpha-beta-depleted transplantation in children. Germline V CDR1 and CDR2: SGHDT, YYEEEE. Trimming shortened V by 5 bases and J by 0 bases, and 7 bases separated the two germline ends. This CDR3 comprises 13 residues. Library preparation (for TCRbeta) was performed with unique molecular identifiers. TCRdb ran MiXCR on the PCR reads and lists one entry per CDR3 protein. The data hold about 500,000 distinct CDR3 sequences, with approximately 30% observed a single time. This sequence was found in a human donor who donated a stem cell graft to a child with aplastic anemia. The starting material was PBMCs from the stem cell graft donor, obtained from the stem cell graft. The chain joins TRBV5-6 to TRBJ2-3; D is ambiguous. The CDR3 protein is CASRIGSTDTQYF. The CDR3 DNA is TGTGCCAGCAGGATCGGGAGCACAGATACGCAGTATTTT.